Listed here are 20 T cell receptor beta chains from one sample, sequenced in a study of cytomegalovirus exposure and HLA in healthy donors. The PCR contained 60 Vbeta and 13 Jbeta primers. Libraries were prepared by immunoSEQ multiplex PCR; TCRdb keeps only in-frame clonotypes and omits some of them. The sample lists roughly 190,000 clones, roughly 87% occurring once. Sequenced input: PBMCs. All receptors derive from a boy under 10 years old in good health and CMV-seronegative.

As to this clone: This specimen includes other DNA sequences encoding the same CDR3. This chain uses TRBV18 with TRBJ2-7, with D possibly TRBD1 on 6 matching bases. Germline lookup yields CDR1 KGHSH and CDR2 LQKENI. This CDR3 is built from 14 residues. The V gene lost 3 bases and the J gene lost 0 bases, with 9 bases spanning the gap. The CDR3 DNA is TGTGCCAGCTCACCCCAGGGGAACTCCTACGAGCAGTACTTC. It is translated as CASSPQGNSYEQYF.

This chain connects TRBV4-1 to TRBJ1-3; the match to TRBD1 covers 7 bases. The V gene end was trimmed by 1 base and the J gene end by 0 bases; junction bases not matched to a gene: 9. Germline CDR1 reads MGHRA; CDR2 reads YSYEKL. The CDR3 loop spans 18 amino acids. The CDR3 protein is CASSQGSQGPRSGNTIYF. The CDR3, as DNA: TGCGCCAGCAGCCAAGGCTCACAGGGGCCCCGCTCTGGAAACACCATATATTTT.

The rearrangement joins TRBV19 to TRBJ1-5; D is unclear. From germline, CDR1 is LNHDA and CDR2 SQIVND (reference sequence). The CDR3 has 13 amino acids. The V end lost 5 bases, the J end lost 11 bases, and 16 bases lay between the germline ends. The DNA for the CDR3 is TGTGCCAGTAGTCAAGGCAATCGGGAGGCCCAGCATTTT. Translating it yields CASSQGNREAQHF.

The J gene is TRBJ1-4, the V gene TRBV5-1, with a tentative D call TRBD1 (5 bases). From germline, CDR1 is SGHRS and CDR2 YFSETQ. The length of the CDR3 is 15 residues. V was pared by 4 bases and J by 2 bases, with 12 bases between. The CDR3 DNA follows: TGCGCCAGCAGCGGGGCTCTCGCCACTAATGAAAAACTGTTTTTT. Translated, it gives CASSGALATNEKLFF.

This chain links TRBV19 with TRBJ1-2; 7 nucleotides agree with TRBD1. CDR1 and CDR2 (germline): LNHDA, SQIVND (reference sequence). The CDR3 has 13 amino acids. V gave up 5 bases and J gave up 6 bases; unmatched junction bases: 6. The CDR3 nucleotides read TGTGCCAGTAGTGTGACAGGGTTGGATGGCTACACCTTC. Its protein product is CASSVTGLDGYTF.

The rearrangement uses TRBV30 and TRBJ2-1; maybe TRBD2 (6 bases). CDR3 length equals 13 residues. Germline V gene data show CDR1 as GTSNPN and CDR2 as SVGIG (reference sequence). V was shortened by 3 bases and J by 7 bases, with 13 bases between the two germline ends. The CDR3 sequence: CAWRNSAGNEQFF. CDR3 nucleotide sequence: TGTGCCTGGAGGAACAGCGCGGGGAATGAGCAGTTCTTC.

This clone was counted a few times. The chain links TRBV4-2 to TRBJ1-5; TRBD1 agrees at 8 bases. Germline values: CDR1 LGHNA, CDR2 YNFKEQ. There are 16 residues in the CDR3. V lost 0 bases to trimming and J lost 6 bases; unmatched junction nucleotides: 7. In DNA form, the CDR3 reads TGTGCCAGCAGCCAAGACTTCAGGGGGCGTCGTCAGCCCCAGCATTTT. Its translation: CASSQDFRGRRQPQHF.

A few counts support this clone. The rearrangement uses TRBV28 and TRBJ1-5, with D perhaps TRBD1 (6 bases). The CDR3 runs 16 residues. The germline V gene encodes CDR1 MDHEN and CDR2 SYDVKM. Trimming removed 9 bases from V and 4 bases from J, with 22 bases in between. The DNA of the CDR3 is TGTGCCAGTATACAGGGATCGGAGAGGCAAAATCAGCCCCAGCATTTT. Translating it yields CASIQGSERQNQPQHF.

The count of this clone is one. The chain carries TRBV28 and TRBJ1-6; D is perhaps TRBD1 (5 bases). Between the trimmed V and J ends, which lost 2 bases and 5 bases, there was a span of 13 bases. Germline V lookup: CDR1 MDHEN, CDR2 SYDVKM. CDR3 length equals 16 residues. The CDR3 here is CASSLDSGGDNSPLHF. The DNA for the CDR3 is TGTGCCAGCAGTTTAGACAGTGGAGGGGATAATTCACCCCTCCACTTT.

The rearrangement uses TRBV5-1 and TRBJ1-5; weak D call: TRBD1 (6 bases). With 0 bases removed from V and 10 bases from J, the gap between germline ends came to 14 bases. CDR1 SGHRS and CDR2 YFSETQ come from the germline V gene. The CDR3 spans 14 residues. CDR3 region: CASSLVGGRVPQHF. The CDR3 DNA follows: TGCGCCAGCAGCTTGGTGGGGGGGCGGGTTCCCCAGCATTTT. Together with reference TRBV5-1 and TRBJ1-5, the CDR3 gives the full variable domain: KAGVTQTPRYLIKTRGQQVTLSCSPISGHRSVSWYQQTPGQGLQFLFEYFSETQRNKGNFPGRFSGRQFSNSRSEMNVSTLELGDSALYLCASSLVGGRVPQHFGDGTRLSIL.

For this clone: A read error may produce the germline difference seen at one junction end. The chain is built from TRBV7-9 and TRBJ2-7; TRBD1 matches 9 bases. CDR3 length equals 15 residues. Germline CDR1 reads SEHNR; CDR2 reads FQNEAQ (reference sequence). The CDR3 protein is CSSSSPGTGSHEQYF. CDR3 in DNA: TGTTCCAGCAGCTCGCCCGGGACAGGGTCCCACGAGCAGTACTTC.

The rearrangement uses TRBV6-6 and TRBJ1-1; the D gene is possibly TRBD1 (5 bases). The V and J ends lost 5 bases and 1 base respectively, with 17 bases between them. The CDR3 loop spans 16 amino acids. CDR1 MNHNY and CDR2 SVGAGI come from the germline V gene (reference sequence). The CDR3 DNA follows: TGTGCCAGCAGTCCCCGAGGAAGACAGAGGAACACTGAAGCTTTCTTT. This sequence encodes CASSPRGRQRNTEAFF.

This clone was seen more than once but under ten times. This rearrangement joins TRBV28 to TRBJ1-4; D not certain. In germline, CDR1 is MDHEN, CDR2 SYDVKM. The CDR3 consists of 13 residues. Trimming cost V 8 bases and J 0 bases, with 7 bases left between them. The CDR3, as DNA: TGTGCCAGCGGTCCGGCAACTAATGAAAAACTGTTTTTT. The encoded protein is CASGPATNEKLFF.

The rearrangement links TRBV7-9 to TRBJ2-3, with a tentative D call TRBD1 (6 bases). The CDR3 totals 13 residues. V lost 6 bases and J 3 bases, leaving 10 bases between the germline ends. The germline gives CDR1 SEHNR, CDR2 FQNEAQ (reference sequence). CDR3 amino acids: CASRPTGTDTQYF. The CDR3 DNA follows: TGTGCCAGCAGACCAACAGGGACAGATACGCAGTATTTT.

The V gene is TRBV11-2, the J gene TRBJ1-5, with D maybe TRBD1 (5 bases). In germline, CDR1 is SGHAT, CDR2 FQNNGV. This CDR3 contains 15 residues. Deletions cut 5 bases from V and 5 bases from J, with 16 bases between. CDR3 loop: CASSPDGGDYQPQHF. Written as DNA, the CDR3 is TGTGCCAGCAGCCCCGACGGGGGTGATTATCAGCCCCAGCATTTT.

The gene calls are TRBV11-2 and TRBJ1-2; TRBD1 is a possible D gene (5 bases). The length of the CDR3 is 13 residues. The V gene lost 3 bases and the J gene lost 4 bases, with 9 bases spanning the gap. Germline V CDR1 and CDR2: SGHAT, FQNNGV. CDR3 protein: CASSLGGAYGYTF. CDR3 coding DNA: TGTGCCAGCAGCTTGGGAGGGGCCTATGGCTACACCTTC.

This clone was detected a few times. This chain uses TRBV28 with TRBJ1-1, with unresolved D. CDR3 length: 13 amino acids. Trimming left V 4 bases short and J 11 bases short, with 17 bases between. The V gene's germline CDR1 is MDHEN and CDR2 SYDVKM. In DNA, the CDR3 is TGTGCCAGCAGTTCCATCCGGTTTTGGAGGGCTTTCTTT. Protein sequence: CASSSIRFWRAFF.

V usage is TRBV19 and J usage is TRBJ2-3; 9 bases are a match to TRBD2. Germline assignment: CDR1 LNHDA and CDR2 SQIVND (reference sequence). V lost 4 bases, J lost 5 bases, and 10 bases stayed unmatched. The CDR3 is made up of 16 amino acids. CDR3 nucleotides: TGTGCCAGTAGTACCCCGAGGGGACTAGCTCTAGATACGCAGTATTTT. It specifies CASSTPRGLALDTQYF.

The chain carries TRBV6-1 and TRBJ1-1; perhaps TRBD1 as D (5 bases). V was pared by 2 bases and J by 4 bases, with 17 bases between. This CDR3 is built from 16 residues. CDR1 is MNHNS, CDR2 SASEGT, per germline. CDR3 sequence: CASSERPRGGSTEAFF. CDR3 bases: TGTGCCAGCAGTGAAAGGCCCCGGGGGGGGTCCACTGAAGCTTTCTTT.

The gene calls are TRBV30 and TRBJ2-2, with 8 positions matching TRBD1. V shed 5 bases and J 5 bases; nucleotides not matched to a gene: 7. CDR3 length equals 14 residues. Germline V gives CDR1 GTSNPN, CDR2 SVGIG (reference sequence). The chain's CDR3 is CAWARQGPTGELFF. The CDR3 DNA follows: TGTGCCTGGGCTAGACAGGGGCCGACCGGGGAGCTGTTTTTT.